This T cell receptor beta chain derives from a study of liver allograft versus peripheral blood T cells. Overall study context: A comparison was made between T cell receptor repertoires in transplanted livers and those in recipients' peripheral blood.

This clonotype qualifies as medium-sized. TCRdb re-analysed the reads in MiXCR, keeping a single row per CDR3 protein. Of roughly 3,700 distinct CDR3 sequences in the sample, more than 15% were seen once. V dropped 1 base and J dropped 0 bases, with 6 bases sitting between them. Germline V gene sequence: CDR1 LNHDA, CDR2 SQIVND (reference sequence). This CDR3 region has 15 residues. The V gene is TRBV19, the J gene TRBJ2-2; D not certain. The origin of this receptor is a human patient who had a liver transplant. Among the T cells, some may be from the graft donor. CDR3 amino acids: CASSIGLANTGELFF. DNA of the CDR3: TGTGCCAGTAGTATAGGTTTGGCGAACACCGGGGAGCTGTTTTTT. Filled out from reference TRBV19 and TRBJ2-2, the complete variable domain reads DGGITQSPKYLFRKEGQNVTLSCEQNLNHDAMYWYRQDPGQGLRLIYYSQIVNDFQKGDIAEGYSVSREKKESFPLTVTSAQKNPTAFYLCASSIGLANTGELFFGEGSRLTVL.